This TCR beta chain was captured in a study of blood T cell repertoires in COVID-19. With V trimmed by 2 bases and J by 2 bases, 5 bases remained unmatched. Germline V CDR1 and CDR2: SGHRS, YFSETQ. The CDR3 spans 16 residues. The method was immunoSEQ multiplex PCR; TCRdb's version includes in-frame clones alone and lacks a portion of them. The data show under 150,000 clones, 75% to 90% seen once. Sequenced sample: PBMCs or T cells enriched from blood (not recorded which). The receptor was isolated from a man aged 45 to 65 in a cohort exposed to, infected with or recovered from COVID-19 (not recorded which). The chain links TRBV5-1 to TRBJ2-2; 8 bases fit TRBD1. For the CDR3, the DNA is TGCGCCAGCAGCTTATTCGACAGGGGCAACACCGGGGAGCTGTTTTTT. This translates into CASSLFDRGNTGELFF.